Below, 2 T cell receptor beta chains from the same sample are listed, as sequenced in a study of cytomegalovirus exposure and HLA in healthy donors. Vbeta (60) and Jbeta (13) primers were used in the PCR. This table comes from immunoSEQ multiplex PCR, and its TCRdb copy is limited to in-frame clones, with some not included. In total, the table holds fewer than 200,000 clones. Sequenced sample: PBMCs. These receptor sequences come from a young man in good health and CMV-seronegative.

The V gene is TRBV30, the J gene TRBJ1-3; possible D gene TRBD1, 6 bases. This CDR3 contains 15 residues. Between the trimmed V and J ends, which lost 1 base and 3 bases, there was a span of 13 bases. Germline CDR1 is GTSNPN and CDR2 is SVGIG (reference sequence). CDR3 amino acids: CAWSAPGAGGNTIYF. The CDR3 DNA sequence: TGTGCCTGGAGTGCTCCAGGGGCAGGTGGAAACACCATATATTTT.

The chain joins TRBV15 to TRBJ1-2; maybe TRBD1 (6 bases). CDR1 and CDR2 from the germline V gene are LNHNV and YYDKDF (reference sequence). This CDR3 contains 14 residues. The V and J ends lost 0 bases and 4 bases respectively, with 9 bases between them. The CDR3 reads CATSRDRGFYGYTF. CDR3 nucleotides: TGTGCCACCAGCAGAGACAGGGGATTCTATGGCTACACCTTC.